This entry features one T cell receptor (beta chain) sequence. These data belong to a study of blood T cell repertoires in COVID-19. Study as a whole: PBMCs, B-cell-depleted T cells, or T cells provided the cDNA or gDNA that made up the material.

In the original processing: Estimates of nucleated cell counts were drawn from the amplification of reference gene primers. Here immunoSEQ multiplex PCR was the method, and the copy in TCRdb shows in-frame clones only, minus some. The D gene and trimming were derived from the DNA, and the V and J assignments and clone size from that table. Here the sample spans around 180,000 clones, about 91% being singletons. This CDR3 is built from 17 residues. This chain joins TRBV21-1 and TRBJ2-2; the listed D gene, TRBD2, was not tested against the DNA. TRBV21-1 is recorded as a pseudogene. The sequencing input was peripheral blood. The clonotype originates from a woman aged 25 to 39 with acute or convalescent COVID-19. Here the CDR3 reads CASSGGLAGGGPGELFF. The CDR3 region has the DNA TGTGCCAGCTCGGGAGGACTAGCGGGAGGCGGTCCCGGGGAGCTGTTTTTT.